This TCR beta chain stems from a study of identifying expanded T cells in peripheral blood. Findings of the study overall: Variance in clone template counts between approximately 2-week samples significantly increased with total template count across all healthy donors. About 1.2 clones differed between technical replicates, versus approximately 16 and 19 over time.

This CDR3 has 13 amino acids. CDR1 and CDR2 from the germline V gene are SGHVS and FQNEAQ. With 5 bases removed from V and 8 bases from J, the gap between germline ends came to 15 bases. Data came from immunoSEQ multiplex PCR; TCRdb stores just in-frame clones and leaves some out. The sample contains under 150,000 clones, 86% of which appear only once. About this clone: No antigen is known for it.

The chain carries TRBV7-8 and TRBJ1-2; D might be TRBD1 (6 bases). Sample: blood. This sequence originates from a person between 18 and 75 years old in good health. The CDR3: CASSLGGGLGYTF. The CDR3 DNA reads TGTGCCAGCAGCCTTGGGGGCGGGTTGGGCTACACCTTC. Looking up the rest from reference TRBV7-8 and TRBJ1-2 gives the full variable domain: GAGVSQSPRYKVAKRGQDVALRCDPISGHVSLFWYQQALGQGPEFLTYFQNEAQLDKSGLPSDRFFAERPEGSVSTLKIQRTQQEDSAVYLCASSLGGGLGYTFGSGTRLTVV.